This TCR beta chain was obtained from a study of T cells in Graves' hyperthyroidism and ophthalmopathy (dated 2019 in TCRdb). Concerning the study at large: Peripheral blood was sampled at the time of initial diagnosis, prior to any treatment. To identify TCR V-J signatures that set the groups apart, the researchers used a discovery cohort of about a hundred patients, made up of 43 with Graves' ophthalmopathy and some 55 with stable Graves' hyperthyroidism. Prospective prediction of ophthalmopathy was tested in an independent validation cohort consisting of roughly 19 hyperthyroidism patients and around 17 patients who later progressed to ophthalmopathy. The 100 discovery patients were divided at random into training and test sets in a 7:3 ratio. The study also compared thyroid tissue and blood T-cell repertoires from about six Graves' hyperthyroidism patients. Following sampling, methimazole starting at 30 mg daily was given to hyperthyroidism patients, and high-dose intravenous methylprednisolone was given to ophthalmopathy patients. The paper describes TCR Vbeta CDR3 sequencing of 130 to 150 peripheral blood samples, made up of under 50 ophthalmopathy patients, some 76 hyperthyroidism patients and approximately 17 progressor patients. Overall study outcomes, separate from this receptor: A 13 V-J signature model separated ophthalmopathy from stable hyperthyroidism, with over 85% sensitivity and about 81% specificity in cross-validation and 80%/75% in testing. During validation, the model predicted progression to ophthalmopathy a median of around six months ahead of onset, with roughly 65% sensitivity and around 72% specificity. Sample size was not statistically predetermined, and investigators were not blinded to group allocation. Most expanded thyroid clonotypes (frequency above 0.001) were also detected in blood, a finding suggesting that blood repertoires may reflect thyroid immune responses.

This clonotype was seen many times. It lacks a known antigen. No qualities accompany the bases; no much larger clone lies one base away. Moderately to severely active disease, a Clinical Activity Score of at least 3, a NOSPECS grade of at least 4, and a duration under 3 months were present in ophthalmopathy patients. Patients with uncontrolled infections, other autoimmune diseases, pregnancy or lactation were excluded. Diagnoses were established on the basis of clinical symptoms, serum thyroxine and TRAb, thyroid ultrasound, and orbital computed tomography. PBMCs were separated from under 11 ml of fresh peripheral blood using Ficoll-Paque density gradient centrifugation. Total RNA was extracted using Trizol reagent, and RNA quality was assessed on an Agilent 2100 Bioanalyzer. Trimming takes 5 bases off V and 0 bases off J; junction bases not matched to a gene: 3. For CDR1 and CDR2, the germline V gene (reference sequence) lists LGHDT and YNNKEL. From its cysteine to its phenylalanine, the CDR3 spans 14 amino acids. Just CDR3 DNA is preserved here, 42 bases in frame from base 1.

The TCR beta CDR3 regions were amplified from the RNA transcripts. For the first round of RT-PCR on the TCR CDR3, the HTBI primer set was used together with the Qiagen OneStep RT-PCR kit. A second multiplex PCR round built the libraries, followed by size selection and purification. Sequencing of the libraries was done on an Illumina HiSeq2000 using paired-end 100 bp reads. On the study's bioinformatics: Raw data were processed with SOAPnuke, discarding reads with adapters, uncalled bases, mean Phred below 15, or no exact constant-primer or identifier match. High-quality paired reads were merged using COPE v1.2.5, and each unique nucleotide sequence was defined as a clonotype. MiTCR v1.1 was used to align clonotypes to the IMGT TRBV, TRBD and TRBJ reference segments. Only V-J combinations with frequency above 0.0001, covering 99.2% of repertoires, were analysed. A TCS score was defined as the ratio of F50 (clonal expansion) to E x V (chaos), with BLOSUM62-based TCRdist applied between CDR3 peptides within each V-J. Welch's t-statistics and random forest reduced around 550 V-J features to fewer than 15, which were used in a naive Bayes classifier (R e1071). TCRdb cleaned the public reads at Q25 with fastp, built clones with MiXCR and kept in-frame beta chains. CDR3 protein sequences are deduplicated, and each keeps its most common genes and DNA. These V and J calls derive from TCRdb rather than the authors' analysis. Present in this sample are a few hundred thousand distinct CDR3 sequences, roughly 20% of which were seen just once. The ten largest clones represent 40% of the sample.

The rearrangement joined TRBV3-1 to TRBJ1-1, and TRBD1 matches 7 of the central bases. The sample consisted of blood. The TCR comes from a young man with Graves' ophthalmopathy. The CDR3 protein sequence reads: CASSWGQLNTEAFF. In nucleotide form, the sequence is TGTGCCAGCAGCTGGGGACAGTTGAACACTGAAGCTTTCTTT.